This T cell receptor beta chain was documented in a study of blood T cells in healthy people across ages. The authors ran a second PCR of about 6 to 12 cycles using a sample-barcoded 5' primer and a J-beta primer mix. TCRdb re-called the 5' RACE reads through MiXCR, storing one row per CDR3 protein. The sample lists hundreds of thousands of distinct CDR3 sequences; under 30% were seen once. Per germline, CDR1 SEHNR and CDR2 FQNEAQ (reference sequence). This CDR3 has 16 residues. V shed 7 bases, J shed 1 base, and the junction held 5 bases outside the gene matches. Another study also made use of these data, one on T cells of mothers and their children.

This TCR came from a boy under 18 in good health. This chain uses TRBV7-9 with TRBJ1-6; 9 nucleotides line up with TRBD1. Sequencing used blood. CDR3 nucleotide sequence: TGTGCCAGCACCATTGGGACAGGGTCCTATAATTCACCCCTCCACTTT. Its translation is CASTIGTGSYNSPLHF.